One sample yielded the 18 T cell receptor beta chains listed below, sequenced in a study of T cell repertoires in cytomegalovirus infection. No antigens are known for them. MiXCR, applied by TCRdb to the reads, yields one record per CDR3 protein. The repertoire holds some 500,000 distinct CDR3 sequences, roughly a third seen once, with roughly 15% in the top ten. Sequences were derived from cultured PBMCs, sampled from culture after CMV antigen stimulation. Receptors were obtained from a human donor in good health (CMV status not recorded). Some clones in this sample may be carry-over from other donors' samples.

The CDR3 is CASSAPGTSGSREQFF. The CDR3 DNA sequence: TGTGCCAGCAGCGCGCCCGGGACTAGCGGGAGTCGGGAGCAGTTCTTC. This chain connects TRBV14 to TRBJ2-1, with 14 positions matching TRBD2. V lost 5 bases to trimming and J lost 10 bases; unmatched junction nucleotides: 10. The CDR3 covers 16 residues. The germline V gene has CDR1 SGHDN and CDR2 FVKESK.

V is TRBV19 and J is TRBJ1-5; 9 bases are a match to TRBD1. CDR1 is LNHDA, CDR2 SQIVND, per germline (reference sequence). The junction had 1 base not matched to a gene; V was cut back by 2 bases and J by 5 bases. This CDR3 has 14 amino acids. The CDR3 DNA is TGTGCCAGTAGTATAAGGACAGGGGATCAGCCCCAGCATTTT. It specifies CASSIRTGDQPQHF.

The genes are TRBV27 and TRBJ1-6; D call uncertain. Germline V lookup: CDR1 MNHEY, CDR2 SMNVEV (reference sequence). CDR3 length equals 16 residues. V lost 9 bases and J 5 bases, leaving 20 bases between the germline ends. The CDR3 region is CARYGWRSLHNSPLHF. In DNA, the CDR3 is TGTGCCAGATACGGGTGGAGGAGCCTTCATAATTCACCCCTCCACTTT.

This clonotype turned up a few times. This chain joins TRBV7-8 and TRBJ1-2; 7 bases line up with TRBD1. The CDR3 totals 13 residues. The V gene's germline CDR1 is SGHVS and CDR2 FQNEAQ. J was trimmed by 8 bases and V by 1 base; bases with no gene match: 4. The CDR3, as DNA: TGTGCCAGCAGCTTAGTAGGGGGACAGGGCTACACCTTC. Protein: CASSLVGGQGYTF.

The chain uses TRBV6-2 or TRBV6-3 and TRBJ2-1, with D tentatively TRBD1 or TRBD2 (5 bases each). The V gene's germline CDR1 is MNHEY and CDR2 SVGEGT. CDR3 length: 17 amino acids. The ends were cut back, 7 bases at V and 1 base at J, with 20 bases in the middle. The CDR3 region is CASTRGLGRASYNEQFF. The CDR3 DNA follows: TGTGCCAGCACTCGGGGCCTTGGTAGGGCGTCCTACAATGAGCAGTTCTTC.

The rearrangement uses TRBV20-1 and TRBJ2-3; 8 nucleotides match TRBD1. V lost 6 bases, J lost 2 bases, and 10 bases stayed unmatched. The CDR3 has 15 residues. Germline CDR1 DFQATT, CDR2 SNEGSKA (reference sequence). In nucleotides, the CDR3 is TGCAGTGCCTGTATAATGCAGGGGGCCACAGATACGCAGTATTTT. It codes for CSACIMQGATDTQYF.

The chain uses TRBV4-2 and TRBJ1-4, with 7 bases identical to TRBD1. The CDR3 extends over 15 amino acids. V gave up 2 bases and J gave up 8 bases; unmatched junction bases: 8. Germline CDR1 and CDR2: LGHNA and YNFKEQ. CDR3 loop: CASSQRSGTVEKLFF. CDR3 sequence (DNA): TGTGCCAGCAGCCAAAGGAGTGGGACAGTGGAAAAACTGTTTTTT.

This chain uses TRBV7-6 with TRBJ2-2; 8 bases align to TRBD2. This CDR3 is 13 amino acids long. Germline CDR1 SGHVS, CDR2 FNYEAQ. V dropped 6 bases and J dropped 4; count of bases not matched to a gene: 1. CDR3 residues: CASSSGVTGELFF. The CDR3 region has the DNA TGTGCCAGCAGTAGCGGGGTCACCGGGGAGCTGTTTTTT. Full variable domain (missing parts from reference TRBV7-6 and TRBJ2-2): GAGVSQSPRYKVTKRGQDVALRCDPISGHVSLYWYRQALGQGPEFLTYFNYEAQQDKSGLPNDRFSAERPEGSISTLTIQRTEQRDSAMYRCASSSGVTGELFFGEGSRLTVL.

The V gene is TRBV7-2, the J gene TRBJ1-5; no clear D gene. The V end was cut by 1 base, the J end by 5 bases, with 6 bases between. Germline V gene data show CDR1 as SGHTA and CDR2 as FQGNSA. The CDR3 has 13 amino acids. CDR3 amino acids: CASSLERDQPQHF. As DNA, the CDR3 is TGTGCCAGCAGCTTAGAACGGGATCAGCCCCAGCATTTT.

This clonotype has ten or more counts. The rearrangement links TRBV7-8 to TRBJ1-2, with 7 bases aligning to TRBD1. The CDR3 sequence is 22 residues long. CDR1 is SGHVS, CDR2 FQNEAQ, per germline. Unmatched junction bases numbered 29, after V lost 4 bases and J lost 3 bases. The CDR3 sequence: CASSSTAPGGPTFQGEDYGYTF. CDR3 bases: TGTGCCAGCAGCTCAACCGCCCCCGGAGGTCCTACCTTCCAGGGGGAGGACTATGGCTACACCTTC.

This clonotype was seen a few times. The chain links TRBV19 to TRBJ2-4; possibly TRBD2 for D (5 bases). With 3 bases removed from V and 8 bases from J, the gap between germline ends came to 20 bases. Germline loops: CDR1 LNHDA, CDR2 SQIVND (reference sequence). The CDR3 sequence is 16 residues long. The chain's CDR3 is CASSILAGEGSDIQYF. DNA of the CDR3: TGTGCCAGTAGTATTTTAGCAGGCGAGGGATCGGACATTCAGTACTTC.

CDR3 bases: TGTGCCAGCAGTTACAGAGATGGGGTTGGTACGCAGTATTTT. As protein: CASSYRDGVGTQYF. The J gene is TRBJ2-3, the V gene TRBV6-2 or TRBV6-3; D ambiguous. The CDR3 sequence is 14 residues long. CDR1 is MNHEY, CDR2 SVGEGT, per germline. V lost 2 bases and J 8 bases, leaving 14 bases between the germline ends.

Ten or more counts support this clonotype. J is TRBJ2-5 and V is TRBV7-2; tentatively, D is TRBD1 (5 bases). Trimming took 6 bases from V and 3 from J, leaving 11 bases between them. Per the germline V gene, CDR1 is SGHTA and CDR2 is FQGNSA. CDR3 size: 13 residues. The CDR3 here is CASSPGSEETQYF. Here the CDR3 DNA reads TGTGCCAGCAGTCCAGGGTCCGAAGAGACCCAGTACTTC.

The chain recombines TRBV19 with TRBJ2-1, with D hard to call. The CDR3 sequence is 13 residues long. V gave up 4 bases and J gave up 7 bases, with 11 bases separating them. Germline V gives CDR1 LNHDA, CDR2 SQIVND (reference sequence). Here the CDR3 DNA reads TGTGCCAGTAGTACACGGGCAGAAAATGAGCAGTTCTTC. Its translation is CASSTRAENEQFF.

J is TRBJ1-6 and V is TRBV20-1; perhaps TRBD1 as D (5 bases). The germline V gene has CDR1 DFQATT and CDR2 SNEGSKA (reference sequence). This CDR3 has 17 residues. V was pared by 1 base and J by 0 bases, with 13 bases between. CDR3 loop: CSARGGRGSSYNSPLHF. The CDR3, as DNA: TGCAGTGCTAGAGGTGGTAGGGGCAGCTCCTATAATTCACCCCTCCACTTT.

The CDR3 reads CASSPTYGGLWYF. The CDR3 DNA sequence: TGTGCCAGCAGTCCAACCTACGGCGGCCTGTGGTACTTC. The gene calls are TRBV12-3 or TRBV12-4 and TRBJ2-7; D is unresolved. V was pared by 5 bases and J by 12 bases, with 20 bases between. CDR3 length: 13 residues.

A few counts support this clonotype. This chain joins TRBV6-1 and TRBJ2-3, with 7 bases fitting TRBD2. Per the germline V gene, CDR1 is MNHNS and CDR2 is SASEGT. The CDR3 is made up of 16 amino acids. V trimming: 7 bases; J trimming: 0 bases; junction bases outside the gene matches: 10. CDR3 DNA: TGTGCCAGCACCCCATCTAGCGGAATCAGCACAGATACGCAGTATTTT. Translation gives CASTPSSGISTDTQYF.

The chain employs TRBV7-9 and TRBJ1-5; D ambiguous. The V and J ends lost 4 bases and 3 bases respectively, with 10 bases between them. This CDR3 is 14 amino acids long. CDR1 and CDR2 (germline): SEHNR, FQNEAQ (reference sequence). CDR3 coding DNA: TGTGCCAGCAGCTCGGACGGTAACAATCAGCCCCAGCATTTT. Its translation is CASSSDGNNQPQHF.